Given below is one TCR beta chain in context. Antigen specificity is unknown. The sample is drawn from a study of T cell clonotyping in hematopoietic cell transplantation. Whole-study findings and limits: Few recipient clonotypes overlapped donors; over 95% were de novo at given depth.

The CDR3 contains 16 residues. CDR1 SQVTM and CDR2 ANQGSEA come from the germline V gene. Losses at the gene ends were 3 bases for V and 5 bases for J; bases not matched to a gene: 10. Profiled with immunoSEQ multiplex PCR; TCRdb holds only in-frame clones, not every one. The sample contains 65,000 to 75,000 clones, 85% to 95% of which appear only once. The chain joins TRBV29-1 to TRBJ2-5; 12 bases are shared with TRBD2. The sequence came from a man aged 50 or older in good health. Some clones in this sample may be carry-over from other donors' samples. The sample taken for sequencing was peripheral blood mononuclear cells. The CDR3 loop is CSVDGASGRVSETQYF. For the CDR3, the DNA is TGCAGCGTTGATGGGGCTAGCGGGAGGGTATCGGAGACCCAGTACTTC. The full variable domain, completed using reference TRBV29-1 and TRBJ2-5, is SAVISQKPSRDICQRGTSLTIQCQVDSQVTMMFWYRQQPGQSLTLIATANQGSEATYESGFVIDKFPISRPNLTFSTLTVSNMSPEDSSIYLCSVDGASGRVSETQYFGPGTRLLVL.